This TCR beta chain was identified in a study of blood T cell repertoires in COVID-19 (dated by TCRdb to 2019 to 2021). Turning to the overall study: The collaborator samples originated in the United States, Italy and Spain and spanned the acute and convalescent phases of COVID-19. The sample metadata nearly always contained a de-identified subject ID, COVID-19 status, age in years and sex. Samples were obtained from the ongoing ImmuneRACE study (first 160 participants) and from over a thousand subjects provided by 6 global collaborators. HLA class I and class II types, where available, came from metadata supplied by the sample provider rather than from assay-based typing. The prospective study material was composed of cDNA or gDNA derived from T cells, B-cell-depleted T cells, or PBMCs. The repertoires were released in a freely available public database meant as a resource for research on the immune response to SARS-CoV-2. Deeply sampled blood TCRbeta repertoires from subjects exposed to, actively infected with, or recovered from COVID-19 were included in the dataset.

Collaborating institutions collected whole blood in K2EDTA tubes following their own protocols. For TCRbeta analysis, collaborator samples were shipped as frozen whole blood, as isolated PBMCs, or as DNA extracted from either sample type. Broad study findings and their caveats: How much clinical and demographic metadata was included differed by source and by participant, and the metadata was provided uncurated.

A note on this clone: The specificity of this receptor is unknown. No clone much larger than this one lies a single base away; base qualities are absent.

The germline V gene (reference sequence) gives CDR1 as LGHDT and CDR2 as YNNKEL. The CDR3 runs 17 amino acids, cysteine and phenylalanine included. CDR3 DNA only is kept here, 51 bases in frame from base 1. V and J are truncated by 0 bases and 0 bases respectively, leaving an intervening sequence of 11 bases. TCRbeta CDR3 regions were amplified from genomic DNA by means of the immunoSEQ Assay, a bias-controlled multiplex PCR. From the authors' description of their analysis: Nucleated cell counts per sample were estimated from amplification of reference gene primers within the assay. Sequence reads were collapsed and filtered to measure the absolute abundance of every unique TCRbeta CDR3 rearrangement. For each sample, productive Simpson clonality was calculated as the square root of Simpson's diversity index over productive rearrangements. TCRdb provides this immuneACCESS table in a form limited to in-frame rearrangements. Some clones are lacking; in checked studies, under half of them reflect an unresolved V gene, and why the rest are absent is not known. V and J calls plus clone size are reproduced from that table; the DNA served to infer D and trimming. The sample table shows 110,000 to 150,000 clones, and 80% to 90% are seen once. Roughly 3.2% of the sample goes to the ten largest clones.

The source of this sequence is a woman aged 55-69 years with active COVID-19. The source material was peripheral blood. The chain is made from TRBV3-1 (or the pseudogene TRBV3-2) and TRBJ1-4; no D gene is confidently identified. The sequence in DNA is TGTGCCAGCAGCCAAGATAGGACTCCTTCAACTAATGAAAAACTGTTTTTT. The resulting protein is CASSQDRTPSTNEKLFF.